These T cell receptor beta chains were read from a single sample in a study of OX40 agonist ivuxolimab in advanced cancers. Data came from immunoSEQ multiplex PCR; TCRdb stores just in-frame clones and leaves some out. Of 80,000 or so clones detected, approximately 90% appear once; the ten largest clones hold roughly 8%. The starting material was CD4+ or CD8+ T cells sorted from blood, obtained in a trial of the OX40 agonist ivuxolimab. These receptor sequences come from an adult with an advanced solid tumor such as melanoma, head and neck, liver or kidney cancer. CDR3s include the opening cysteine and the closing phenylalanine or tryptophan. A D gene is named only where the DNA matches it firmly. A row's size may be missing; if present it is once, few, many or a size class.

TRBV19,TRBD2,-,TRBJ2-1,CAGSTWTRSYNEQFF,TGTGCCGGTAGTACCTGGACTAGGTCCTACAATGAGCAGTTCTTC
TRBV19,-,-,TRBJ1-4,CATMNGLREKLFF,TGTGCCACCATGAACGGTCTCAGAGAAAAACTGTTTTTT
TRBV4-1,-,-,TRBJ1-5,CASSQVARGPQHF,TGCGCCAGCAGCCAAGTTGCGAGAGGGCCCCAGCATTTT
TRBV19,-,-,TRBJ1-4,CASSIFAGGDEKLFF,TGTGCCAGTAGTATATTCGCGGGGGGGGATGAAAAACTGTTTTTT
TRBV6-5,-,-,TRBJ1-3,CASSYSQTSGNTIYF,TGTGCCAGCAGTTACTCACAGACGTCTGGAAACACCATATATTTT
TRBV5-1,TRBD1,-,TRBJ2-3,CASSIDWTGGLSDTQYF,TGCGCCAGCAGCATCGACTGGACAGGGGGACTTTCAGATACGCAGTATTTT
TRBV29-1,TRBD1,-,TRBJ1-5,CSVKDRGQNQPQHF,TGCAGCGTGAAGGACAGGGGGCAGAATCAGCCCCAGCATTTT
TRBV2,-,-,TRBJ2-3,CASSRTDLSTDTQYF,TGTGCCAGCAGCAGGACAGACCTTAGCACAGATACGCAGTATTTT
TRBV19,-,-,TRBJ1-1,CASSSSGLQAFF,TGTGCCAGTAGTTCCTCGGGACTGCAAGCTTTCTTT
TRBV5-1,TRBD1,-,TRBJ1-2,CASSRDRDGYTF,TGCGCCAGCAGCAGGGACAGGGATGGCTACACCTTC
TRBV6-5,TRBD1,-,TRBJ1-5,CASSDGTGGRPQHF,TGTGCCAGCAGCGACGGGACAGGGGGCCGGCCCCAGCATTTT
TRBV21-1,-,-,TRBJ2-5,CASTLSGDSETQYF,TGTGCCAGCACCTTAAGCGGGGATTCGGAGACCCAGTACTTC
TRBV4-1,TRBD1,-,TRBJ1-2,CASSLPGQGGSYYGYTF,TGCGCCAGCAGCCTACCGGGACAGGGGGGTTCATACTATGGCTACACCTTC
TRBV10-3,-,-,TRBJ2-5,CAISAGGSETQYF,TGTGCCATCAGCGCCGGAGGGTCGGAGACCCAGTACTTC
TRBV5-6,-,-,TRBJ2-5,CASSSGSRGQSETQYF,TGTGCCAGCAGCTCTGGGAGTCGGGGACAATCGGAGACCCAGTACTTC
TRBV2,-,-,TRBJ2-3,CASSDYGAQYF,TGTGCCAGCAGCGATTATGGGGCGCAGTATTTT
TRBV6-1,-,-,TRBJ1-5,CASRRSQPQHF,TGTGCCAGCAGGCGAAGTCAGCCCCAGCATTTT
TRBV30,-,-,TRBJ2-6,CACHIRANVLTF,TGTGCCTGCCATATTAGGGCCAACGTCCTGACTTTC
TRBV5-6,-,-,TRBJ2-2,CASGRNGAGRTGELFF,TGTGCCAGCGGGAGAAATGGGGCAGGGAGGACCGGGGAGCTGTTTTTT
TRBV5-1,TRBD2,-,TRBJ2-3,CASSGGDTDTQYF,TGCGCCAGCAGTGGGGGGGACACAGATACGCAGTATTTT
TRBV4-2,-,-,TRBJ2-1,CASSQDWARIEQFF,TGTGCCAGCAGCCAAGATTGGGCCCGGATTGAGCAGTTCTTC
TRBV12-5,-,-,TRBJ2-7,CASGLPTGEQYF,TGTGCTAGTGGTTTGCCAACGGGCGAGCAGTACTTC
TRBV10-3,-,-,TRBJ1-2,CAISDPDVNYGYTF,TGTGCCATCAGTGATCCCGACGTAAACTATGGCTACACCTTC
TRBV14,TRBD1,-,TRBJ2-1,CASRSGTGGYNEQFF,TGTGCCAGCAGGTCCGGGACAGGGGGCTACAATGAGCAGTTCTTC
TRBV18,TRBD1,-,TRBJ1-2,CASSPVRDRGLNYGYTF,TGTGCCAGCTCACCAGTCCGGGACAGGGGGCTCAACTATGGCTACACCTTC
TRBV21-1,-,medium-sized,TRBJ2-2,CASSHVGDGEVLGELFF,TGTGCCAGCAGCCACGTGGGTGACGGCGAGGTTTTGGGGGAGCTGTTTTTT
TRBV19,-,-,TRBJ1-2,CASSMAGTNYGYTF,TGTGCCAGTAGTATGGCAGGGACTAACTATGGCTACACCTTC
TRBV7-2,-,-,TRBJ1-4,CASSLDTHRVEKLFF,TGTGCCAGCAGCTTAGATACCCACAGGGTTGAAAAACTGTTTTTT